A selection of T cell receptor beta chains follows, all from one sample in a study of siplizumab effects on memory and regulatory T cells. Assay used: immunoSEQ multiplex PCR; TCRdb lists only in-frame clones, some missing. The repertoire has tens of thousands of clones, roughly 94% of them found once; the top ten carry 18%. The specimen was CD8+ T cells sorted from blood. Receptor source: a human donor in good health. CDR3s include the opening cysteine and the closing phenylalanine or tryptophan. The order of the fields is clone size, J gene, D gene, V gene, CDR3 protein, CDR3 DNA. The D gene is left open where the match is weak. Expanded clones are given a class, and other clones once, few, many or no size at all.

clone size: -; J gene: TRBJ2-7; D gene: -; V gene: TRBV27; CDR3 protein: CASSYVTGSSYEQYF; CDR3 DNA: TGTGCCAGCAGTTACGTCACAGGGAGCTCCTACGAGCAGTACTTC
clone size: -; J gene: TRBJ2-5; D gene: TRBD2; V gene: TRBV27; CDR3 protein: CASRGGSVEETQYF; CDR3 DNA: TGTGCCAGCAGGGGGGGGTCCGTAGAAGAGACCCAGTACTTC
clone size: -; J gene: TRBJ2-1; D gene: -; V gene: TRBV10-1; CDR3 protein: CASSRGHSSYNEQFF; CDR3 DNA: TGCGCCAGCAGTAGGGGCCATAGCTCCTACAATGAGCAGTTCTTC
clone size: -; J gene: TRBJ2-7; D gene: TRBD2; V gene: TRBV5-1; CDR3 protein: CASSLYTGTRDEQYF; CDR3 DNA: TGCGCCAGCAGCTTATATACCGGGACTAGAGACGAGCAGTACTTC
clone size: -; J gene: TRBJ2-7; D gene: -; V gene: TRBV28; CDR3 protein: CASSLGSSYEQYF; CDR3 DNA: TGTGCCAGCAGTTTGGGGAGCTCCTACGAGCAGTACTTC
clone size: -; J gene: TRBJ2-7; D gene: TRBD2; V gene: TRBV7-2; CDR3 protein: CASSFGGAGSSYEQYF; CDR3 DNA: TGTGCCAGCAGCTTCGGGGGGGCAGGGAGCTCCTACGAGCAGTACTTC
clone size: -; J gene: TRBJ2-3; D gene: TRBD2; V gene: TRBV6-1; CDR3 protein: CASSEAPGWEGADTQYF; CDR3 DNA: TGTGCCAGCAGTGAAGCGCCCGGTTGGGAGGGCGCAGATACGCAGTATTTT
clone size: -; J gene: TRBJ2-6; D gene: TRBD1; V gene: TRBV29-1; CDR3 protein: CSGIRDRGPGANVLTF; CDR3 DNA: TGCAGCGGTATCCGGGACAGGGGGCCAGGGGCCAACGTCCTGACTTTC
clone size: -; J gene: TRBJ2-1; D gene: -; V gene: TRBV9; CDR3 protein: CASSVGGGRSYNEQFF; CDR3 DNA: TGTGCCAGCAGCGTAGGTGGGGGGCGCTCCTACAATGAGCAGTTCTTC
clone size: -; J gene: TRBJ2-1; D gene: TRBD2; V gene: TRBV14; CDR3 protein: CASSPRTSGNYNEQFF; CDR3 DNA: TGTGCCAGCAGCCCCCGGACTAGCGGGAACTACAATGAGCAGTTCTTC
clone size: -; J gene: TRBJ1-2; D gene: -; V gene: TRBV5-4; CDR3 protein: CASSHNLPGAKGGYTF; CDR3 DNA: TGTGCCAGCAGCCACAACTTGCCCGGGGCTAAGGGTGGCTACACCTTC
clone size: -; J gene: TRBJ2-7; D gene: TRBD1; V gene: TRBV10-3; CDR3 protein: CATKQGLTNEQYF; CDR3 DNA: TGTGCCACGAAACAGGGGTTAACTAACGAGCAGTACTTC
clone size: -; J gene: TRBJ1-1; D gene: -; V gene: TRBV6-6; CDR3 protein: CASSYSSTEAFF; CDR3 DNA: TGTGCCAGCAGTTACTCTTCCACGGAAGCTTTCTTT
clone size: -; J gene: TRBJ1-2; D gene: TRBD1; V gene: TRBV19; CDR3 protein: CASTADRGQDGYTF; CDR3 DNA: TGTGCCAGTACCGCGGACAGGGGGCAAGATGGCTACACCTTC
clone size: -; J gene: TRBJ2-7; D gene: -; V gene: TRBV7-9; CDR3 protein: CASSPREAPREQYF; CDR3 DNA: TGTGCCAGCAGCCCTAGGGAGGCCCCGCGCGAGCAGTACTTC
clone size: -; J gene: TRBJ1-4; D gene: TRBD1; V gene: TRBV18; CDR3 protein: CASSPGQLNEKLFF; CDR3 DNA: TGTGCCAGCTCACCGGGACAGCTTAATGAAAAACTGTTTTTT
clone size: -; J gene: TRBJ2-7; D gene: -; V gene: TRBV11-1; CDR3 protein: CAGSHAQGSYEQYF; CDR3 DNA: TGTGCCGGCAGCCACGCCCAGGGATCCTACGAGCAGTACTTC
clone size: -; J gene: TRBJ2-2; D gene: -; V gene: TRBV7-6; CDR3 protein: CASSRDRDSNTGELFF; CDR3 DNA: TGTGCCAGCAGCCGAGATCGGGACTCGAACACCGGGGAGCTGTTTTTT
clone size: -; J gene: TRBJ1-2; D gene: -; V gene: TRBV27; CDR3 protein: CASSFGGLDYGYTF; CDR3 DNA: TGTGCCAGCAGTTTTGGCGGTTTAGACTATGGCTACACCTTC
clone size: -; J gene: TRBJ2-3; D gene: TRBD1; V gene: TRBV27; CDR3 protein: CASSFGQDTDTQYF; CDR3 DNA: TGTGCCAGCAGTTTTGGACAGGACACAGATACGCAGTATTTT
clone size: -; J gene: TRBJ2-7; D gene: TRBD2; V gene: TRBV19; CDR3 protein: CASSMAGLAGSEQYF; CDR3 DNA: TGTGCCAGTAGTATGGCGGGACTAGCGGGATCCGAGCAGTACTTC
clone size: -; J gene: TRBJ1-1; D gene: -; V gene: TRBV11-2; CDR3 protein: CASSLGAREAFF; CDR3 DNA: TGTGCCAGCAGCTTGGGGGCCCGGGAAGCTTTCTTT
clone size: -; J gene: TRBJ2-1; D gene: TRBD2; V gene: TRBV6-1; CDR3 protein: CASSDAGTSSYNEQFF; CDR3 DNA: TGTGCCAGCAGTGATGCCGGGACTAGCTCCTACAATGAGCAGTTCTTC
clone size: -; J gene: TRBJ2-2; D gene: -; V gene: TRBV28; CDR3 protein: CASSHLSRSGELFF; CDR3 DNA: TGTGCCAGCAGTCACCTCTCTAGGTCCGGGGAGCTGTTTTTT
clone size: -; J gene: TRBJ2-3; D gene: -; V gene: TRBV15; CDR3 protein: CATSSSPSTDTQYF; CDR3 DNA: TGTGCCACCAGCAGCTCTCCTAGCACAGATACGCAGTATTTT
clone size: -; J gene: TRBJ2-3; D gene: TRBD2; V gene: TRBV19; CDR3 protein: CASSPSSGRSTDTQYF; CDR3 DNA: TGTGCCAGTAGCCCCTCTAGCGGGAGAAGCACAGATACGCAGTATTTT
clone size: -; J gene: TRBJ2-1; D gene: TRBD2; V gene: TRBV7-3; CDR3 protein: CASSRISGKQFF; CDR3 DNA: TGTGCCAGCAGCCGGATTAGCGGGAAGCAGTTCTTC
clone size: -; J gene: TRBJ1-2; D gene: -; V gene: TRBV5-4; CDR3 protein: CATLQGNGYTF; CDR3 DNA: TGTGCCACCTTACAGGGAAATGGCTACACCTTC
clone size: -; J gene: TRBJ2-1; D gene: TRBD2; V gene: TRBV29-1; CDR3 protein: CSGVGGGSSPEQFF; CDR3 DNA: TGCAGCGGGGTTGGAGGCGGGAGCTCCCCTGAGCAGTTCTTC
clone size: -; J gene: TRBJ1-5; D gene: TRBD1; V gene: TRBV28; CDR3 protein: CASSLPGQETSNQPQHF; CDR3 DNA: TGTGCCAGCAGTTTACCGGGACAGGAGACTAGCAATCAGCCCCAGCATTTT
clone size: -; J gene: TRBJ2-3; D gene: -; V gene: TRBV7-8; CDR3 protein: CASGAQNTDTQYF; CDR3 DNA: TGTGCCTCCGGGGCACAAAACACAGATACGCAGTATTTT
clone size: once; J gene: TRBJ2-7; D gene: TRBD1; V gene: TRBV13; CDR3 protein: CASSFGTDTYEQYF; CDR3 DNA: TGTGCCAGCAGCTTTGGGACAGACACCTACGAGCAGTACTTC
clone size: -; J gene: TRBJ2-3; D gene: TRBD2; V gene: TRBV7-8; CDR3 protein: CASSLRTSGGSADTQYF; CDR3 DNA: TGTGCCAGCAGCTTAAGGACTAGCGGGGGAAGCGCAGATACGCAGTATTTT
clone size: -; J gene: TRBJ2-7; D gene: TRBD1; V gene: TRBV9; CDR3 protein: CASSAGTGGFYEQYF; CDR3 DNA: TGTGCCAGCAGCGCGGGGACAGGGGGCTTCTACGAGCAGTACTTC